This T cell receptor beta chain was identified during a study of blood T cells in healthy people across ages. In terms of origin and age, donors were healthy Caucasian individuals from Russia aged about 6 to 90. This clonotype has at least ten counts. Alongside a J-beta primer mix, a sample-barcoded 5' primer served in a second PCR lasting about 7 to 11 cycles. TCRdb independently ran MiXCR on the 5' RACE reads; one entry per CDR3 protein. The sample consists of 650,000 to 1,000,000 distinct CDR3 sequences, 46% of them appearing once. Trimming removed 1 base from V and 4 bases from J; junction bases left unmatched: 7. The germline CDR1 and CDR2 sequences are DFQATT and SNEGSKA (reference sequence). The CDR3 is made up of 16 amino acids.

The chain recombines TRBV20-1 with TRBJ2-5; 12 bases agree with TRBD2. This receptor was taken from an elderly man in good health. Input material: blood. The CDR3 sequence is CSARGTRLAGVETQYF. The CDR3 bases are TGCAGTGCTAGAGGTACCCGACTAGCGGGAGTAGAGACCCAGTACTTC.